Reported below is one T cell receptor beta chain. As yet, its antigen is unknown. This sample is drawn from a study of shared clonotypes between healthy human individuals. Study details: Researchers assigned three CD4 naive, three CD4 memory, two CD8 naive and one CD8 memory plate to each donor.

Study-wide findings and caveats: Exclusively blood specimens were collected; tissue repertoires likely differ. Relative to clonotypes present in all four donors, those not shared had lower generation probabilities. Estimated richness values were generally larger in naive subsets than in memory subsets.

Looked up from germline, CDR1 is SSHAT and CDR2 is FNYEAQ (reference sequence). The ends lost 5 bases at V and 6 bases at J; junction bases unmatched: 5. This CDR3 comprises 14 residues. Sequencing was performed with immunoSEQ multiplex PCR; in TCRdb, only in-frame clones are kept and a portion is missing. The sample shows approximately 1,000,000 clones, 60% to 80% of them seen only once. Sequencing input: memory CD4+ T cells from PBMCs. Subset in this sample: CD45RA-negative fraction. The J gene is TRBJ2-1, the V gene TRBV7-7, with 9 nucleotides matching TRBD2. The clonotype originates from a man between 18 and 35 years old in good health. Some clones in this sample may be carry-over from other donors' samples. CDR3 protein: CASSQGLAPNEQFF. In nucleotides, the CDR3 is TGTGCCAGCAGCCAAGGACTAGCGCCCAATGAGCAGTTCTTC. Looking up the rest from reference TRBV7-7 and TRBJ2-1 gives the full variable domain: GAGVSQSPRYKVTKRGQDVTLRCDPISSHATLYWYQQALGQGPEFLTYFNYEAQPDKSGLPSDRFSAERPEGSISTLTIQRTEQRDSAMYRCASSQGLAPNEQFFGPGTRLTVL.